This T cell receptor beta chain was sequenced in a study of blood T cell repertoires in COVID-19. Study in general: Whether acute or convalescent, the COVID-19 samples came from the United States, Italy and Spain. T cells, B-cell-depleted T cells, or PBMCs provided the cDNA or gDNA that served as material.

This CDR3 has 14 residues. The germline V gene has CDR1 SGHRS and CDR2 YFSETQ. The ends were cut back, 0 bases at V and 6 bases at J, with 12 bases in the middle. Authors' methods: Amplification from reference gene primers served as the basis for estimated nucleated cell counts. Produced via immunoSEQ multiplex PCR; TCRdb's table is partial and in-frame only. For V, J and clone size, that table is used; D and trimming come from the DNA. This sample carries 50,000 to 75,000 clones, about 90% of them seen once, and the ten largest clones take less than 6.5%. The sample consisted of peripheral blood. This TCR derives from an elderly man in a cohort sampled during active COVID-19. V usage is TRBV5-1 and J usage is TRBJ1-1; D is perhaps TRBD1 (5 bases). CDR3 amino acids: CASSLGSGGSEAFF. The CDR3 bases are TGCGCCAGCAGCTTGGGATCCGGGGGATCTGAAGCTTTCTTT.